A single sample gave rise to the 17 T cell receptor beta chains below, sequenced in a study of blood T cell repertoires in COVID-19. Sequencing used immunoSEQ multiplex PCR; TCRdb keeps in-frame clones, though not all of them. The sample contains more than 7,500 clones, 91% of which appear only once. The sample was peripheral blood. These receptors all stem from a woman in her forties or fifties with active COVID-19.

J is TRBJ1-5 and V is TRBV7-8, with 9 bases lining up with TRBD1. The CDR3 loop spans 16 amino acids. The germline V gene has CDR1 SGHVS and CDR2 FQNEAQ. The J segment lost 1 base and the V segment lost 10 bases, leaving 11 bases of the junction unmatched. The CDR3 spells CATGRTGDVSNQPQHF. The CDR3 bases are TGTGCCACCGGGAGGACAGGGGATGTGAGCAATCAGCCCCAGCATTTT. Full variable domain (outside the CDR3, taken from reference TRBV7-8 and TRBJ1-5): GAGVSQSPRYKVAKRGQDVALRCDPISGHVSLFWYQQALGQGPEFLTYFQNEAQLDKSGLPSDRFFAERPEGSVSTLKIQRTQQEDSAVYLCATGRTGDVSNQPQHFGDGTRLSIL.

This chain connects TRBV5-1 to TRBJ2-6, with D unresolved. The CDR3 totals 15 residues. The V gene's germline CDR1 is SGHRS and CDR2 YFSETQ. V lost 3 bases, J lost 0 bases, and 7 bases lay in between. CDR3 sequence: CASSSPGSGANVLTF. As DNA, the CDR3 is TGCGCCAGCAGCTCCCCGGGCTCTGGGGCCAACGTCCTGACTTTC.

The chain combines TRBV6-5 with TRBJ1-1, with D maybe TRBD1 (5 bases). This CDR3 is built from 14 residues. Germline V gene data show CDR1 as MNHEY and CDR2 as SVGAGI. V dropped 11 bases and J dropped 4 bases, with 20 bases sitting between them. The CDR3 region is CAAARGMSTTEAFF. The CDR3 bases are TGTGCCGCCGCTCGGGGGATGAGTACCACTGAAGCTTTCTTT.

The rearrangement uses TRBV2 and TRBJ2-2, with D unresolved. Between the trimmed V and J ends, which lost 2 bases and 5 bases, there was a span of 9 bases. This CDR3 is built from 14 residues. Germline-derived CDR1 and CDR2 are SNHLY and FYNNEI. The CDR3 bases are TGTGCCAGCAGTGAACAGCGTCGGACCGGGGAGCTGTTTTTT. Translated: CASSEQRRTGELFF.

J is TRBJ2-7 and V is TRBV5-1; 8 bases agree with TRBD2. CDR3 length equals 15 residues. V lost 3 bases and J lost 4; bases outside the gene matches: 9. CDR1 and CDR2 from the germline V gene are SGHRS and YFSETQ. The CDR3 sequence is CASSSTPTSGYEQYF. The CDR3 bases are TGCGCCAGCAGCTCTACCCCCACTAGCGGTTACGAGCAGTACTTC.

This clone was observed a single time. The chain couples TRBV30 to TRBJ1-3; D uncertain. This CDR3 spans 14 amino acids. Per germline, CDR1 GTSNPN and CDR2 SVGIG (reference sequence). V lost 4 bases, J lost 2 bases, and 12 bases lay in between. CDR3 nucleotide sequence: TGTGCCTGGACCCCGGACTTAGCTGGAAACACCATATATTTT. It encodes CAWTPDLAGNTIYF.

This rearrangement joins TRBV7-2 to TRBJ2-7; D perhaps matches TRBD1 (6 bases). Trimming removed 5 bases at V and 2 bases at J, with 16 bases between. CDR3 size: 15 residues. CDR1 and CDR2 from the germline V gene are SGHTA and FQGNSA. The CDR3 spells CASSQGPGFTYEQYF. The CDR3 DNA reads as TGTGCCAGCAGCCAGGGGCCAGGGTTCACCTACGAGCAGTACTTC.

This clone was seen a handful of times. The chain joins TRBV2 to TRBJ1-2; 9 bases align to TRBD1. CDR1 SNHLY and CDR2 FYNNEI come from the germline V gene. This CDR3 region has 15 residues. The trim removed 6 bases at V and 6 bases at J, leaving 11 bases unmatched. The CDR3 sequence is CASRPDVGTGHGYTF. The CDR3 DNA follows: TGTGCCAGCAGACCGGACGTCGGGACAGGGCATGGCTACACCTTC.

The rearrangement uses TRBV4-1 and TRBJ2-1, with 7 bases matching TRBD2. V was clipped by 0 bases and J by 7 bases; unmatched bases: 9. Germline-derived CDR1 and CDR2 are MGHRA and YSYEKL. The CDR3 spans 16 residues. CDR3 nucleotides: TGCGCCAGCAGCCAAGAGGGAGGGGTTAGGTTGAATGAGCAGTTCTTC. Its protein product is CASSQEGGVRLNEQFF.

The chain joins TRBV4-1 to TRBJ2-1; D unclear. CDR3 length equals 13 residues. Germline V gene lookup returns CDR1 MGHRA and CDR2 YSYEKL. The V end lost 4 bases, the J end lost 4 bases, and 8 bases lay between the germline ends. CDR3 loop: CASSPLVYNEQFF. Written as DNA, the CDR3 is TGCGCCAGCAGCCCCCTAGTTTACAATGAGCAGTTCTTC.

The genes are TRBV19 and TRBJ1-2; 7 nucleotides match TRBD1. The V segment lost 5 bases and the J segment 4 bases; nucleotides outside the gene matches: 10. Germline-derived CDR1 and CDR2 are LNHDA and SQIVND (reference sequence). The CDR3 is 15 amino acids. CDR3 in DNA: TGTGCCAGTAGTCCTAGTCCGGGACAGATCTATGGCTACACCTTC. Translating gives CASSPSPGQIYGYTF. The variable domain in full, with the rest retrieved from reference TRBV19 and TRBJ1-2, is DGGITQSPKYLFRKEGQNVTLSCEQNLNHDAMYWYRQDPGQGLRLIYYSQIVNDFQKGDIAEGYSVSREKKESFPLTVTSAQKNPTAFYLCASSPSPGQIYGYTFGSGTRLTVV.

This CDR3 reads CASSSAGVSYNEQFF. The CDR3 region has the DNA TGTGCCAGCAGTTCAGCGGGAGTGTCCTACAATGAGCAGTTCTTC. This chain links TRBV27 with TRBJ2-1; 8 bases match TRBD2. V lost 4 bases to trimming and J lost 1 base; unmatched junction nucleotides: 3. The V gene's germline CDR1 is MNHEY and CDR2 SMNVEV (reference sequence). The CDR3 is 15 residues long.

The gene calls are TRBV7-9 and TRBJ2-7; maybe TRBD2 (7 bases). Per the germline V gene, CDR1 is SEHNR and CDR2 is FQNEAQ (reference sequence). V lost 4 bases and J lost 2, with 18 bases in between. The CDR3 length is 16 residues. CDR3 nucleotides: TGTGCCAGCAGCTCCCTCTGGGGGGGGGCCCCCTACGAGCAGTACTTC. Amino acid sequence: CASSSLWGGAPYEQYF. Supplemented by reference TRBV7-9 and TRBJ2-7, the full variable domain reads DTGVSQNPRHKITKRGQNVTFRCDPISEHNRLYWYRQTLGQGPEFLTYFQNEAQLEKSRLLSDRFSAERPKGSFSTLEIQRTEQGDSAMYLCASSSLWGGAPYEQYFGPGTRLTVT.

CDR3 residues: CASSQAQGLDTEAFF. In DNA, the CDR3 is TGTGCCAGCAGCCAAGCTCAGGGGTTGGACACTGAAGCTTTCTTT. V is TRBV3-1 (or the pseudogene TRBV3-2) and J is TRBJ1-1; tentative D call: TRBD1 (6 bases). This CDR3 is built from 15 residues. Germline loops: CDR1 LGHDT, CDR2 YNNKEL (reference sequence). V lost 1 base and J 3 bases, leaving 12 bases between the germline ends.

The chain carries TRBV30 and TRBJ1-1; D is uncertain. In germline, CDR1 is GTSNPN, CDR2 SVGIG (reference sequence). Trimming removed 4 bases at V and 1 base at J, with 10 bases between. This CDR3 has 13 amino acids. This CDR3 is CAWTRLQNTEAFF. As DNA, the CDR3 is TGTGCCTGGACTCGACTTCAGAACACTGAAGCTTTCTTT. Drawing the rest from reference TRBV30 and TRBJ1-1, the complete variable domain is SQTIHQWPATLVQPVGSPLSLECTVEGTSNPNLYWYRQAAGRGLQLLFYSVGIGQISSEVPQNLSASRPQDRQFILSSKKLLLSDSGFYLCAWTRLQNTEAFFGQGTRLTVV.

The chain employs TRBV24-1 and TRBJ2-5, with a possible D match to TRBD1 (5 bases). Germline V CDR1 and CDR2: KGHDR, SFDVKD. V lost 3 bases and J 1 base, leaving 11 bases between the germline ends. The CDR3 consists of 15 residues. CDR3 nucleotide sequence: TGTGCCACCAGTGATCCCGCCACAGGCCAAGAGACCCAGTACTTC. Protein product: CATSDPATGQETQYF.

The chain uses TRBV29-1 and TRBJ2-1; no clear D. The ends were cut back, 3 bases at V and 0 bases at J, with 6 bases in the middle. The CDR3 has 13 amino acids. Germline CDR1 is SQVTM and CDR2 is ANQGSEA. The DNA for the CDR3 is TGCAGCGTTGACCGGAGCTCCTACAATGAGCAGTTCTTC. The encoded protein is CSVDRSSYNEQFF.